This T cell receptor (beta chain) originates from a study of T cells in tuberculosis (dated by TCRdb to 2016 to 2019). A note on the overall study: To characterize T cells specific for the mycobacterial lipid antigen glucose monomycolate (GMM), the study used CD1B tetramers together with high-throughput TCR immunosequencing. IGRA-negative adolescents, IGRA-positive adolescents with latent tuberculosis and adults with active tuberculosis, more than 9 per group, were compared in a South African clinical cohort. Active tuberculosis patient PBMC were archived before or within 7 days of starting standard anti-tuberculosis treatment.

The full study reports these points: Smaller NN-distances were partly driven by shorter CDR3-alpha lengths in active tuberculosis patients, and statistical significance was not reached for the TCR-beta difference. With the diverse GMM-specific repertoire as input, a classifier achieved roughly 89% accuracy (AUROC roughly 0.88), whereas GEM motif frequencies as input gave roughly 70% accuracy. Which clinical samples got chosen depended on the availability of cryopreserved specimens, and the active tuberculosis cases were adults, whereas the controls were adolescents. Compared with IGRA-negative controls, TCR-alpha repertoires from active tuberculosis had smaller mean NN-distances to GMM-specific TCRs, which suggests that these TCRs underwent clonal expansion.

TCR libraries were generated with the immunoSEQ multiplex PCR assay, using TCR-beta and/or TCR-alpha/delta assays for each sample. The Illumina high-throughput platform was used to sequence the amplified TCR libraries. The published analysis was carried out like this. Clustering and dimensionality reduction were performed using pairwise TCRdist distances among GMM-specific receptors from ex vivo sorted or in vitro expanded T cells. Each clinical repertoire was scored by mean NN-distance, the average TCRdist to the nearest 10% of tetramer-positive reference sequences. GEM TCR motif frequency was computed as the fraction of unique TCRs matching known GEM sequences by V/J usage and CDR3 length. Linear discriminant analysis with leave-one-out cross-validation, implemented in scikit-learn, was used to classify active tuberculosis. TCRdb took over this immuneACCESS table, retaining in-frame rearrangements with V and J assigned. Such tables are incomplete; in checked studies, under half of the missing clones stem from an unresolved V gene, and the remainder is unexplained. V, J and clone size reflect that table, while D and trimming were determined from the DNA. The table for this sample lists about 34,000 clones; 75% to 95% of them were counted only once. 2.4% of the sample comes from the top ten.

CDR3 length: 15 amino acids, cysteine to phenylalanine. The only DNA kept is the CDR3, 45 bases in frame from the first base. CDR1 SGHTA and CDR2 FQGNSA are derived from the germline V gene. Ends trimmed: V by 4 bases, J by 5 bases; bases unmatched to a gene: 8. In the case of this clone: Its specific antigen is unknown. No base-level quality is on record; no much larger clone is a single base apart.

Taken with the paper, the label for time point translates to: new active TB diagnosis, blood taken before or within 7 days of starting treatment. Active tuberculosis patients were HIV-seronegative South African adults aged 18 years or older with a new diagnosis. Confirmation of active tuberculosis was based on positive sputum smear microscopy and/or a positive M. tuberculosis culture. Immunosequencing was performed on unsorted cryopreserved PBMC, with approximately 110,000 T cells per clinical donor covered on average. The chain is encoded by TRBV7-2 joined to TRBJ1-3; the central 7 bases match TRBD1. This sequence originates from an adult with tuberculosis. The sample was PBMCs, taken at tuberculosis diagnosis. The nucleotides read TGTGCCAGCAGCTCCCTAAGGGGGCCTAGAAACACCATATATTTT. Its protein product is CASSSLRGPRNTIYF.